This TCR beta chain was identified during a study of Graves' ophthalmopathy and Graves' hyperthyroidism. Amplified TCR beta CDR3 regions were obtained using RNA transcripts as template. HTBI primers were employed in first-round RT-PCR, then a second-round multiplex PCR followed. TCRdb reprocessed the multiplex PCR reads via MiXCR and lists one record per CDR3 protein. The sample consists of 500,000 to 800,000 distinct CDR3 sequences, about 40% of them appearing once. The CDR3 is 13 residues long. CDR1 MNHEY and CDR2 SMNVEV come from the germline V gene (reference sequence). V shed 8 bases and J 4 bases; nucleotides not matched to a gene: 8.

The clonotype comes from an adult man with Graves' ophthalmopathy. The sequencing input was peripheral blood. The chain is built from TRBV27 and TRBJ2-7; the match to TRBD2 covers 7 bases. The CDR3 reads CASGRGREYEQYF. CDR3 bases: TGTGCCAGCGGAAGAGGGAGGGAGTACGAGCAGTACTTC.